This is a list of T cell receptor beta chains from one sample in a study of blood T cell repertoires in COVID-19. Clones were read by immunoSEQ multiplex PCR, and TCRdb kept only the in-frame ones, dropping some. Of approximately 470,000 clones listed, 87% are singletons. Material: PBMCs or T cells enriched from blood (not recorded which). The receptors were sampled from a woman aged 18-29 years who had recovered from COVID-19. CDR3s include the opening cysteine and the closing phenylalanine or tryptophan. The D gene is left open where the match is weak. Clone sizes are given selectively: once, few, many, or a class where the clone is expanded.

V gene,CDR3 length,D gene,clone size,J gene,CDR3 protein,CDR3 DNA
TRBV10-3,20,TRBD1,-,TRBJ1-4,CAISESTRDSHPDNREKLFF,TGTGCCATCAGTGAGTCGACTCGGGACAGTCATCCCGATAATCGAGAAAAACTGTTTTTT
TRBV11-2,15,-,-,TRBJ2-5,CASSLGGLREETQYF,TGTGCCAGCAGCTTAGGTGGTCTTCGGGAAGAGACCCAGTACTTC
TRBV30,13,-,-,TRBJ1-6,CAWTTRGRETLHF,TGTGCCTGGACCACCCGGGGGAGGGAGACCCTCCACTTT
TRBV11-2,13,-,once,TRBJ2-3,CASSLAGADTQYF,TGTGCCAGCAGCTTAGCAGGGGCAGATACGCAGTATTTT
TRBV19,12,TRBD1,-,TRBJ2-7,CASSEGRTGQYF,TGTGCCAGTAGTGAGGGGCGGACAGGGCAGTACTTC
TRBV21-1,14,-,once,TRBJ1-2,CASSKPQGGYGYTF,TGTGCCAGCAGCAAACCCCAGGGTGGCTATGGCTACACCTTC
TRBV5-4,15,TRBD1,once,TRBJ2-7,CASSSLQGPRYEQYF,TGTGCCAGCAGCTCCCTACAGGGGCCCCGCTACGAGCAGTACTTC
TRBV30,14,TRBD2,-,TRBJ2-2,CAWSWGGGTGELFF,TGTGCCTGGAGCTGGGGGGGAGGCACCGGGGAGCTGTTTTTT
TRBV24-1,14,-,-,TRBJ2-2,CATSNPRETGELFF,TGTGCCACCAGTAACCCCCGGGAGACCGGGGAGCTGTTTTTT
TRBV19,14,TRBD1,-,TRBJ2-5,CASSPGQGVETQYF,TGTGCCAGTAGTCCGGGACAGGGTGTGGAGACCCAGTACTTC
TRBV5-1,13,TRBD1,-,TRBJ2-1,CASSATGSDEQFF,TGCGCCAGCAGCGCGACAGGGTCCGATGAGCAGTTCTTC
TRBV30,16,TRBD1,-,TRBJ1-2,CAWSHVAWDRNYGYTF,TGTGCCTGGAGTCATGTAGCATGGGACAGGAACTATGGCTACACCTTC
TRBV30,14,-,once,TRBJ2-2,CAWSVLRNTGELFF,TGTGCCTGGAGTGTTCTGAGGAACACCGGGGAGCTGTTTTTT
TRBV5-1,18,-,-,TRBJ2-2,CASSSSAGLASNTGELFF,TGCGCCAGCAGCAGTTCAGCGGGCCTCGCTTCGAACACCGGGGAGCTGTTTTTT
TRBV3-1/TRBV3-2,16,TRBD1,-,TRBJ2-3,CASSRWTGGEGDTQYF,TGTGCCAGCAGCCGCTGGACAGGGGGGGAGGGAGATACGCAGTATTTT
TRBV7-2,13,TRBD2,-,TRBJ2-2,CASSAGRTGELFF,TGTGCCAGCAGCGCCGGGAGGACCGGGGAGCTGTTTTTT